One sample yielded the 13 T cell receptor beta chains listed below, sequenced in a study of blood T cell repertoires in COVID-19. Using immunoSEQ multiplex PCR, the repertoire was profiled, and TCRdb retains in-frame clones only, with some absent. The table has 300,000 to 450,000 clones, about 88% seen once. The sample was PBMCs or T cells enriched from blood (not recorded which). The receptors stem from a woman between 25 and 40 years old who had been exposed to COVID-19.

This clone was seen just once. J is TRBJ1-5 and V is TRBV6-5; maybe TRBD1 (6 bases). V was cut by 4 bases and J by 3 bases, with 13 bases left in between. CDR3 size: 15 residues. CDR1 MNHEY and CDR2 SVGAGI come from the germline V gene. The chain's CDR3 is CASSFGTYSNQPQHF. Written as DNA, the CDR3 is TGTGCCAGCAGTTTCGGGACATATTCCAATCAGCCCCAGCATTTT.

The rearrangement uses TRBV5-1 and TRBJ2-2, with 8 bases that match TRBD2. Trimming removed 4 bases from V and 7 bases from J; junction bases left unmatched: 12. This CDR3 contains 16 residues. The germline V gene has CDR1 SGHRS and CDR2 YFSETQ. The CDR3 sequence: CASSPRSGGSLGELFF. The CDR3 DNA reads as TGCGCCAGCAGCCCCAGGAGCGGGGGATCCCTCGGGGAGCTGTTTTTT.

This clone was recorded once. CDR3 sequence (DNA): TGTGCCAGCAGCTCTACTAGATTTACCGGGGAGCTGTTTTTT. This sequence encodes CASSSTRFTGELFF. J is TRBJ2-2 and V is TRBV6-5, with D perhaps matching TRBD2 (5 bases). The germline V gene has CDR1 MNHEY and CDR2 SVGAGI. This CDR3 comprises 14 residues. V dropped 6 bases and J dropped 5 bases, with 13 bases sitting between them.

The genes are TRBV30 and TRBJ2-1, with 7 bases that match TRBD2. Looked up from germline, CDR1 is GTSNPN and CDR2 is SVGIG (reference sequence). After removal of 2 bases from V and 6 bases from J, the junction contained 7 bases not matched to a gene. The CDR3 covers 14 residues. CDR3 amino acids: CAWSPGGRGNEQFF. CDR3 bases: TGTGCCTGGAGTCCTGGCGGGAGAGGCAATGAGCAGTTCTTC. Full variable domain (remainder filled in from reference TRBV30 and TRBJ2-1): SQTIHQWPATLVQPVGSPLSLECTVEGTSNPNLYWYRQAAGRGLQLLFYSVGIGQISSEVPQNLSASRPQDRQFILSSKKLLLSDSGFYLCAWSPGGRGNEQFFGPGTRLTVL.

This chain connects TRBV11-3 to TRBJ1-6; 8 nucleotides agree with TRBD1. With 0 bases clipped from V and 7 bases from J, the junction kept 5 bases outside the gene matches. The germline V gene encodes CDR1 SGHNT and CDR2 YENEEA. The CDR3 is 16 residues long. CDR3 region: CASSLEAGQDNSPLHF. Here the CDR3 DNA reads TGTGCCAGCAGCTTAGAAGCGGGACAGGACAATTCACCCCTCCACTTT.

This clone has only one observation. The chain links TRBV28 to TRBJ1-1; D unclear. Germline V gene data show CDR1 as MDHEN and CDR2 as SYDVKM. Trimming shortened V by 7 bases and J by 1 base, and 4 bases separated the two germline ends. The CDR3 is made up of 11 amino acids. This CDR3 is CASTRNTEAFF. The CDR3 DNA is TGTGCCAGCACCAGGAACACTGAAGCTTTCTTT.

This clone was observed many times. In DNA, the CDR3 is TGTGCCAGCAGCCGGACAGATAACACCGGGGAGCTGTTTTTT. Amino acid sequence: CASSRTDNTGELFF. The chain recombines TRBV6-2 or TRBV6-3 with TRBJ2-2; D may be TRBD1 (6 bases). This CDR3 has 14 amino acids. Deletions cut 6 bases from V and 2 bases from J, with 10 bases between. From germline, CDR1 is MNHEY and CDR2 SVGEGT.

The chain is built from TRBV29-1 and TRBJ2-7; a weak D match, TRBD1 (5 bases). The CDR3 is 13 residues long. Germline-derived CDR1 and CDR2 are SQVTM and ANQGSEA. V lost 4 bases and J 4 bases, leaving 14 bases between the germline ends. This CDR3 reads CSVAQGRGYEQYF. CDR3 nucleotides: TGCAGCGTTGCCCAGGGAAGGGGTTACGAGCAGTACTTC.

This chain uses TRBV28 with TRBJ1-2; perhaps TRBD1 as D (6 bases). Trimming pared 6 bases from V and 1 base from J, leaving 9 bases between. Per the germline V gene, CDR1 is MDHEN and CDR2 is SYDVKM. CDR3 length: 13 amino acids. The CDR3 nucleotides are TGTGCCAGCAGCCGGACAGATAACTATGGCTACACCTTC. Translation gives CASSRTDNYGYTF.

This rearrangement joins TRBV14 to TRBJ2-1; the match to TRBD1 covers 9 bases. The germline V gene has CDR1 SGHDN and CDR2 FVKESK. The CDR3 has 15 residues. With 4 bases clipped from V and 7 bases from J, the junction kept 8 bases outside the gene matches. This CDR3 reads CASSPKQGASNEQFF. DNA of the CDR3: TGTGCCAGCAGCCCGAAACAGGGGGCAAGTAATGAGCAGTTCTTC.

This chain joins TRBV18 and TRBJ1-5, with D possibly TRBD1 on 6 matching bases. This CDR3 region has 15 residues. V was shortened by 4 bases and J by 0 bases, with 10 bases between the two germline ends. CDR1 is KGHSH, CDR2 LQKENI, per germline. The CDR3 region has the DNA TGTGCCAGCTCACGTAACAGGGTTAGCAATCAGCCCCAGCATTTT. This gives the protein CASSRNRVSNQPQHF.

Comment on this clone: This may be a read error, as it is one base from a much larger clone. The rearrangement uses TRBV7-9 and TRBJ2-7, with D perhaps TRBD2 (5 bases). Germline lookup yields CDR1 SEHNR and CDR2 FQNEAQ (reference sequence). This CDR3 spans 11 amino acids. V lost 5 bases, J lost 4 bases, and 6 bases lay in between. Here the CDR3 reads CASSPGYEQYF. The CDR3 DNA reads TGTGCCAGCAGCCCGGGATACGAGCAGTACTTC.

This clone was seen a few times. CDR3 sequence: CASSEAGGGYTIYF. The CDR3 DNA reads as TGTGCCAGCAGTGAAGCGGGGGGTGGGTACACCATATATTTT. This chain joins TRBV6-1 and TRBJ1-3, with D maybe TRBD1 (5 bases). Between the trimmed V and J ends, which lost 0 bases and 8 bases, there was a span of 11 bases. Germline V gene sequence: CDR1 MNHNS, CDR2 SASEGT. The CDR3 has 14 amino acids.